A single sample is the source of the 13 T cell receptor beta chains below, sequenced in a study of cytomegalovirus exposure and HLA in healthy donors. Primers for the PCR totalled 60 Vbeta and 13 Jbeta. The method was immunoSEQ multiplex PCR; TCRdb's version includes in-frame clones alone and lacks a portion of them. The sample carries about 86,000 clones, about two thirds recorded once. The source material was PBMCs. These receptors originate from a man in his sixties in good health and CMV-seronegative.

This clone was recorded only once. The V gene is TRBV19, the J gene TRBJ2-7, with 8 bases identical to TRBD1. The CDR3 is made up of 14 amino acids. Trimming cost V 7 bases and J 6 bases; bases outside gene matches: 11. In germline, CDR1 is LNHDA, CDR2 SQIVND (reference sequence). The CDR3 DNA sequence: TGTGCCAGTAACCCGGGACAGGATGTGGGCGAGCAGTACTTC. Amino acids: CASNPGQDVGEQYF.

The V call is TRBV6-1, the J call TRBJ1-2; unclear D gene. Between the trimmed V and J ends, which lost 2 bases and 4 bases, there was a span of 5 bases. This CDR3 spans 12 amino acids. The germline V gene has CDR1 MNHNS and CDR2 SASEGT. In DNA form, the CDR3 reads TGTGCCAGCAGTGAAAACAGCTATGGCTACACCTTC. Encoded protein: CASSENSYGYTF.

With regard to this clone: One end of the junction varies from germline; a read error may be responsible. The chain combines TRBV7-7 with TRBJ1-2; TRBD1 agrees at 9 bases. The length of the CDR3 is 19 residues. Germline values: CDR1 SSHAT, CDR2 FNYEAQ (reference sequence). CDR3 coding DNA: TGTGCTAGCAGCCTCTCATCCGGGACAGGGCGTGTCATCCTCTATGGCTACACCTTC. Its translation: CASSLSSGTGRVILYGYTF.

The chain couples TRBV6-1 to TRBJ1-5; TRBD1 matches at 8 bases. The V segment lost 4 bases and the J segment 5 bases; nucleotides outside the gene matches: 7. The CDR3 has 15 amino acids. Germline lookup yields CDR1 MNHNS and CDR2 SASEGT. CDR3 coding DNA: TGTGCCAGCAGTGCCGCCAGGGGGCCCGATCAGCCCCAGCATTTT. This codes for CASSAARGPDQPQHF.

CDR3 residues: CASSLLTSGLQETQYF. The CDR3, as DNA: TGCGCCAGCAGCTTGCTAACTAGCGGGCTCCAAGAGACCCAGTACTTC. The genes are TRBV5-1 and TRBJ2-5, with TRBD2 matching over 9 bases. The length of the CDR3 is 16 residues. CDR1 is SGHRS, CDR2 YFSETQ, per germline. Trimming removed 1 base from V and 1 base from J; junction bases left unmatched: 5.

V and J are TRBV28 and TRBJ1-1, with a weak D call TRBD1 (6 bases). Germline V gene lookup returns CDR1 MDHEN and CDR2 SYDVKM. CDR3 length: 18 residues. Trimming took off 4 bases at V and 4 bases at J, with 25 bases between the two ends. The CDR3 DNA reads as TGTGCCAGCAGTTCCCCCGGGGGGGCGGGGTCGGGGCTCACTGAAGCTTTCTTT. This sequence encodes CASSSPGGAGSGLTEAFF.

This clone has only one observation. The rearrangement joins TRBV9 to TRBJ2-3; TRBD2 agrees at 8 bases. This CDR3 has 16 amino acids. In germline, CDR1 is SGDLS, CDR2 YYNGEE. V lost 3 bases, J lost 4 bases, and 10 bases stayed unmatched. The CDR3: CASSANRGGASDTQYF. Here the CDR3 DNA reads TGTGCCAGCAGCGCGAACCGGGGGGGGGCCTCAGATACGCAGTATTTT.

The chain couples TRBV27 to TRBJ1-1, with 11 nucleotides matching TRBD1. CDR3 size: 16 residues. Germline assignment: CDR1 MNHEY and CDR2 SMNVEV (reference sequence). The ends lost 5 bases at V and 4 bases at J; junction bases unmatched: 9. DNA for the CDR3: TGTGCCAGCAGTGAGTACGCCGGGACAGGGGGCACTGAAGCTTTCTTT. It codes for CASSEYAGTGGTEAFF.

The rearrangement uses TRBV28 and TRBJ1-6; TRBD1 is a possible D gene (5 bases). CDR3 size: 13 residues. Germline CDR1 reads MDHEN; CDR2 reads SYDVKM. Trimming pared 3 bases from V and 11 bases from J, leaving 11 bases between. The CDR3 loop reads CASSFGTGPPLHF. The CDR3 DNA reads TGTGCCAGCAGTTTTGGTACAGGTCCACCCCTCCACTTT. Full variable domain (missing parts from reference TRBV28 and TRBJ1-6): DVKVTQSSRYLVKRTGEKVFLECVQDMDHENMFWYRQDPGLGLRLIYFSYDVKMKEKGDIPEGYSVSREKKERFSLILESASTNQTSMYLCASSFGTGPPLHFGNGTRLTVT.

The chain joins TRBV7-2 to TRBJ1-2; D is ambiguous. V lost 1 base and J lost 7, with 19 bases in between. This CDR3 region has 16 residues. The germline CDR1 and CDR2 sequences are SGHTA and FQGNSA. CDR3 amino acids: CASSLGTTSASPGYTF. The CDR3 coding sequence is TGTGCCAGCAGCTTAGGAACTACTTCGGCCTCGCCTGGCTACACCTTC.

The rearrangement uses TRBV7-9 and TRBJ2-1, with D possibly being TRBD2 (6 bases). The V end lost 4 bases, the J end lost 8 bases, and 12 bases lay between the germline ends. The V gene's germline CDR1 is SEHNR and CDR2 FQNEAQ (reference sequence). The CDR3 runs 13 residues. The CDR3 here is CASSWGGGDEQFF. The CDR3 DNA is TGTGCCAGCAGCTGGGGCGGCGGGGATGAGCAGTTCTTC. The entire variable domain, with the rest obtained from reference TRBV7-9 and TRBJ2-1, is as follows: DTGVSQNPRHKITKRGQNVTFRCDPISEHNRLYWYRQTLGQGPEFLTYFQNEAQLEKSRLLSDRFSAERPKGSFSTLEIQRTEQGDSAMYLCASSWGGGDEQFFGPGTRLTVL.

This chain joins TRBV6-5 and TRBJ1-4; D call uncertain. There are 14 residues in the CDR3. Per the germline V gene, CDR1 is MNHEY and CDR2 is SVGAGI. V shed 3 bases and J shed 10 bases, with 15 bases lying between them. DNA of the CDR3: TGTGCCAGCAGTTATGATAGTGTCGGTAGAAAACTGTTTTTT. Its translation: CASSYDSVGRKLFF.

This CDR3 reads CASSQDRYATYEQYF. The CDR3 coding sequence is TGCGCCAGCAGCCAAGACAGATACGCCACCTACGAGCAGTACTTC. V and J are TRBV4-3 and TRBJ2-7; D is unclear. There are 15 residues in the CDR3. V shed 0 bases and J shed 2 bases, with 11 bases lying between them. Germline-derived CDR1 and CDR2 are LGHNA and YSLEER.